This T cell receptor (beta chain) comes out of a study of neurological immune-mediated disorders (dated by TCRdb to between 2018 and 2021). Context from the whole study: Among the approximately 35 multiple sclerosis patients, about 30 had relapsing-remitting MS and 3 had secondary progressive MS. Peripheral blood TCR-beta repertoires from HTLV-I-associated myelopathy (HAM/TSP) patients, multiple sclerosis patients and healthy controls were compared by UMI-based sequencing. The 95 to 120 TCR-beta libraries covered PBMC samples along with longitudinal samples, technical triplicates, and paired sorted CD4+ and CD8+ T-cell subsets. The cohort was made up of about 68 subjects, consisting of around 14 HAM/TSP patients, some 34 multiple sclerosis patients and about 20 healthy controls.

A few counts support this clonotype. Its recognized antigen is unknown. No clone much larger than this one lies a single base away; base qualities are absent. The full study reports these points: In phylogenetic analysis, the repertoires of 18 of 34 MS patients grouped into a cluster of related CDR3 sequences, which suggests a possible signature at the repertoire level. No clinical or MRI features were associated with the MS cluster, and the authors said that larger cohorts are needed. TCR clonal expansion was highest in HAM/TSP patients and lowest in MS patients, with MS patients falling below even healthy controls. Across subjects, expanded clones never shared an identical CDR3 amino acid sequence, which suggests that the TCR-beta repertoires in every group were private.

cDNA was synthesized by template-switch 5'RACE using a primer with a 10-nucleotide random unique molecular identifier that tagged each TCR transcript. Each sequencing run produced over 160 million TCR-beta sequences covering 15-18 subjects. Total RNA was extracted with the RNeasy kit. The KAPA Real-time Library Amplification kit was used to amplify TCR-beta VDJ regions with primers targeting the TCR constant region and the 5'RACE anchor. Sample indexes and Illumina adaptors were added in a first PCR, after which library yield was increased in a second PCR. The roughly 650 bp TCR product was size-selected on a 2% E-gel SizeSelection system after Ampure bead purification. Before pooling, library quality was checked on a Bioanalyzer, concentration was measured with Qubit, and libraries were quantified with the Kapa Library Quantification kit. An Illumina HiSeq 2500 was used to sequence the libraries paired-end at 2 x 150 bp. To increase sequence diversity, about 25-31% phiX was spiked into each library pool. On the study's bioinformatics: Quality-filtered reads were processed with the UMI-based MiGEC pipeline, and over 75% of raw TCR sequences were removed by the MiGEC pipeline during error correction. VDJ genes were aligned to IMGT germline references, and each clonotype was defined by a unique CDR3 amino acid sequence together with V-J genes. Clonal expansion, Shannon diversity and CDR3 relatedness were evaluated with VDJtools (CalcPairwiseDistances, ClusterSamples), while phylogenetic trees were built in CLCbio workbench. Using coefficient-of-variation modelling across technical triplicates, the study counted a clone as expanded if it had at least 8 unique UMIs. TCRdb reprocessing: public reads trimmed at Q25 with fastp, clones called with MiXCR, in-frame beta chains kept. Each CDR3 protein appears once, grouped with its most common genes and DNA. These V and J calls derive from TCRdb rather than the authors' analysis. Here the sample has fewer than 80,000 distinct CDR3 sequences; under 5.5% occur a single time. The ten largest clonotypes hold less than 4% of the sample.

For unsorted PBMC libraries, 2 million PBMCs were used after storage in RNAlater at -80 degrees C until RNA extraction. The multiple sclerosis patients were enrolled in a US clinical protocol that used magnetic resonance imaging to evaluate disease progression. Peripheral blood underwent Ficoll-Hypaque density gradient centrifugation to isolate PBMCs, which were then cryopreserved in liquid nitrogen. The CDR1 and CDR2 encoded by the germline V gene are SGHRS and YFSETQ. The CDR3 starts with the cysteine, ends with the phenylalanine, and has 17 residues. Only the CDR3 DNA stays, 51 bases, in frame from base 1. The V and J ends are trimmed by 1 base and 4 bases, leaving 20 bases between them.

The sequence joins TRBV5-1 to TRBJ1-2; a tentative D call is TRBD1 (5 bases match). This clonotype was sampled from a woman between 45 and 65 years old with multiple sclerosis. Specimen: PBMCs. The nucleotides are TGCGCCAGCAGCTTGAGAGGGGCGGACGCTTTGGGCTATGGCTACACCTTC. The encoded protein is CASSLRGADALGYGYTF.